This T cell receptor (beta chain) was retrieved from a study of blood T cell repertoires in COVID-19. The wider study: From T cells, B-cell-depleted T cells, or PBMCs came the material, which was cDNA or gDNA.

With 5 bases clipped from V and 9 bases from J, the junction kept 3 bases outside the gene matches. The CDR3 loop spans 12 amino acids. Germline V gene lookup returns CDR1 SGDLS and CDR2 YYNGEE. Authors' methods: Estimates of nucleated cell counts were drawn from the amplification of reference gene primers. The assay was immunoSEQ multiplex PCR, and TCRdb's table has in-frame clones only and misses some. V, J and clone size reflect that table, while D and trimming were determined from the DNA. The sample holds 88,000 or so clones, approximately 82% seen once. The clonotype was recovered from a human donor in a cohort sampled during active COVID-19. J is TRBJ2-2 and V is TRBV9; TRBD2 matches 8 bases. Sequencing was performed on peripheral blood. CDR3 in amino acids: CASSSGTWELFF. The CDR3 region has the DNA TGTGCCAGCAGTAGCGGGACCTGGGAGCTGTTTTTT.